A selection of T cell receptor beta chains follows, all from one sample in a study of PD-1 blockade in classical Hodgkin lymphoma. Clones were sequenced by immunoSEQ multiplex PCR, and TCRdb holds only the in-frame ones, with some missing. The sample holds some 58,000 clones, around nine tenths seen once. The specimen was peripheral blood mononuclear cells (PBMCs), collected before the second cycle of nivolumab. The origin of the receptors is a human donor with classical Hodgkin lymphoma. The CDR3 runs from the conserved cysteine through the conserved F or W. The D gene is left open where the match is weak. Clone size is given for some rows only: seen once, a few or many times, or a class if the clone is expanded.

>TRBV5-1|.|TRBJ1-4|.
TGCGCCAGCAGCCCCCAGGCGAATGAAAAACTGTTTTTT
CASSPQANEKLFF
>TRBV6-5|.|TRBJ1-2|few
TGTGCCAGCAGTTACGACAGACAAAACTATGGCTACACCTTC
CASSYDRQNYGYTF
>TRBV7-3|TRBD1|TRBJ1-6|.
TGTGCCAGCAGTTTGACGGGACAGGGAAACCCCCTCCACTTT
CASSLTGQGNPLHF
>TRBV5-1|.|TRBJ1-1|.
TGCGCCAGCAGCTCACCACTGGAGAGCCCTCAGGCGTACCACACTGAAGCTTTCTTT
CASSSPLESPQAYHTEAFF
>TRBV2|TRBD1|TRBJ2-1|.
TGTGCCAGCAGTGGACAGGGGAGCGGTCGGCAGTTCTTC
CASSGQGSGRQFF
>TRBV7-2|.|TRBJ1-6|.
TGTGCCAGCAGCTTGGGACGGCGGCTTAATTCACCCCTCCACTTT
CASSLGRRLNSPLHF
>TRBV5-1|.|TRBJ1-1|once
TGCGCCAGCAGCTTGGACGCTAGGAACACTGAAGCTTTCTTT
CASSLDARNTEAFF
>TRBV5-1|.|TRBJ2-2|once
TGCGCCAGCAAGGGGACGAACACCGGGGAGCTGTTTTTT
CASKGTNTGELFF
>TRBV19|.|TRBJ2-1|.
TGTGCCAGTAGTGTTATGGGCAGCACTTACAATGAGCAGTTCTTC
CASSVMGSTYNEQFF
>TRBV5-1|.|TRBJ1-2|.
TGCGCCAGCAGCCCCCTGCCCCAAGACAGAATCTATGGCTACACCTTC
CASSPLPQDRIYGYTF
>TRBV4-1|TRBD2|TRBJ2-4|.
TGCGCCAGCAGCCAAGAAGGGGGCGGGGGGGAAGCCAAAAACATTCAGTACTTC
CASSQEGGGGEAKNIQYF
>TRBV2|.|TRBJ2-5|.
TGTGCCAGCAGTCGGCAGAGATACCAAGAGACCCAGTACTTC
CASSRQRYQETQYF
>TRBV28|.|TRBJ1-2|.
TGTGCCATCCCCTCCCGCGGACCGTCATATGGCTACACCTTC
CAIPSRGPSYGYTF
>TRBV5-1|TRBD1|TRBJ2-5|.
TGCGCCAGCAGCTTTAAGGGGGCGACCCAAGAGACCCAGTACTTC
CASSFKGATQETQYF
>TRBV5-1|.|TRBJ2-7|.
TGCGCCAGCAGCTTGGTGGGACATACCTACGAGCAGTACTTC
CASSLVGHTYEQYF
>TRBV9|.|TRBJ1-6|once
TGTGCCAGCAGCGTAGGGGGGCCTAATTCACCCCTCCACTTT
CASSVGGPNSPLHF